Detailed here is one TCR beta chain. What it binds is not known. The germline V and J ends were trimmed by 3 bases and 4 bases, with 8 bases remaining between them. Looked up from germline, CDR1 is MGHDK and CDR2 is SYGVNS. The CDR3 runs 13 residues. This specimen comes from a study of Ad26.COV2.S vaccination and SARS-CoV-2 variants. On the study more broadly: The donor belonged to the COV1001 Ad26.COV2.S trial arm. In the study, Ad26.COV2.S was injected intramuscularly once, or twice 56 days apart.

The table came from immunoSEQ multiplex PCR; TCRdb's copy has only in-frame clones and leaves some out. The sample carries approximately 400,000 clones, roughly four fifths recorded once. Specified treatment: roughly 20 received Ad26.COV2.S at low or high dose, single or two shots; about five received placebo; per-sample allocation not given. The study sampled participants on day 63 after the first vaccine or placebo injection. Findings of the study overall: Substantial breadth was reported for post-vaccination spike-specific CD8+ and CD4+ T cells. People who got the vaccine had more spike-specific TCR breadth than people who got placebo.

V is TRBV25-1 and J is TRBJ2-3; D might be TRBD1 or TRBD2, each matching 5 bases. This sample comprised peripheral blood, obtained in a trial of Ad26.COV2.S vaccine versus placebo. The sequence derives from a person aged 18 to 59 who received the Ad26.COV2.S COVID-19 vaccine or a placebo. This CDR3 reads CASSEGVPDTQYF. CDR3 nucleotide sequence: TGTGCCAGCAGTGAGGGGGTTCCAGATACGCAGTATTTT.